Following are 32 T cell receptor beta chains from one sample sequenced in a study of blood T cells in healthy people across ages. The second PCR ran about 6 to 11 cycles with a sample-barcoded 5' primer and J-beta primers. MiXCR was run by TCRdb on the 5' RACE reads, yielding one entry per CDR3 protein. This table holds some 1,500,000 distinct CDR3 sequences, roughly 43% found once. The sequenced sample consisted of blood. All receptors derive from a woman between 18 and 29 years old in good health.

This clonotype was found a few times. The CDR3 DNA reads TGTGCCAGCAGCTTAGAGGGACTACTGTCTCGCGACGAGCAGTACTTC. Encoded protein: CASSLEGLLSRDEQYF. The V and J genes are TRBV11-2 and TRBJ2-7, with 7 bases aligning to TRBD2. With 0 bases clipped from V and 5 bases from J, the junction kept 10 bases outside the gene matches. This CDR3 has 16 amino acids. Germline loops: CDR1 SGHAT, CDR2 FQNNGV.

The chain carries TRBV27 and TRBJ2-1; D possibly matches TRBD1 or TRBD2 (5 bases each). The end of the DNA aligns better with TRBJ2-7, so the J call may be wrong. The V gene's germline CDR1 is MNHEY and CDR2 SMNVEV (reference sequence). This CDR3 has 16 amino acids. The CDR3 DNA reads as TGTGCCAGCAGTTTTGGGACGCCCTTGAGCTACAATGAGCAGTACTTC. This gives the protein CASSFGTPLSYNEQYF.

Regarding this clonotype: This likely comes from a read error, as the CDR3 has no conserved phenylalanine or tryptophan at its end. This chain connects TRBV27 to TRBJ2-3; possibly TRBD2 for D (5 bases). The CDR3 loop spans 16 amino acids. Germline lookup yields CDR1 MNHEY and CDR2 SMNVEV (reference sequence). The ends were cut back, 9 bases at V and 0 bases at J, with 19 bases in the middle. CDR3 nucleotide sequence: TGTGCCAGGACTACATATGGCCTAGACAGCACAGATACGCAGTATGTT. It is translated as CARTTYGLDSTDTQYV.

J is TRBJ2-1 and V is TRBV24-1; 14 nucleotides match TRBD2. CDR3 length: 17 residues. The V gene end was trimmed by 4 bases and the J gene end by 5 bases; junction bases not matched to a gene: 6. Germline loops: CDR1 KGHDR, CDR2 SFDVKD. CDR3 residues: CATSDEMGLAGDNEQFF. The CDR3 DNA is TGTGCCACCAGTGACGAGATGGGACTAGCGGGAGACAATGAGCAGTTCTTC.

The V call is TRBV6-2 or TRBV6-3, the J call TRBJ2-5; 12 bases map to TRBD2. The end of the DNA aligns better with TRBJ2-7, so the J call may be wrong. CDR1 is MNHEY and CDR2 is SVGEGT in the germline V gene. This CDR3 has 15 amino acids. The CDR3 sequence is CASRRLAGEIYEQYF. The DNA for the CDR3 is TGTGCCAGCAGAAGACTAGCGGGAGAGATCTACGAGCAGTACTTC.

This chain joins TRBV20-1 and TRBJ1-5, with 10 bases aligning to TRBD1. With 6 bases clipped from V and 2 bases from J, the junction kept 13 bases outside the gene matches. Germline V gene lookup returns CDR1 DFQATT and CDR2 SNEGSKA (reference sequence). This CDR3 region has 17 residues. The CDR3 bases are TGCAGTGCAAAGATTAAAGCCGGGACAGGGGGCAATCAGCCCCAGCATTTT. This encodes CSAKIKAGTGGNQPQHF.

This clonotype has a single count. The chain carries TRBV4-1 and TRBJ1-3, with D possibly being TRBD1 (5 bases). Germline lookup yields CDR1 MGHRA and CDR2 YSYEKL. Between the trimmed V and J ends, which lost 1 base and 0 bases, there was a span of 10 bases. The CDR3 runs to 16 residues. The CDR3 region is CASSQAGASSGNTIYF. CDR3 DNA sequence: TGCGCCAGCAGCCAAGCCGGGGCCAGCTCTGGAAACACCATATATTTT.

The gene calls are TRBV20-1 and TRBJ2-7; TRBD2 matches 10 bases. This CDR3 is 13 amino acids long. Germline V lookup: CDR1 DFQATT, CDR2 SNEGSKA (reference sequence). After removal of 3 bases from V and 6 bases from J, the junction contained 5 bases not matched to a gene. CDR3 protein: CSASLAGEREQYF. The DNA of the CDR3 is TGCAGTGCTAGTCTAGCGGGGGAGCGCGAGCAGTACTTC.

This clonotype was seen a handful of times. This chain joins TRBV2 and TRBJ1-2; 8 bases agree with TRBD1. CDR3 length: 16 residues. Trimming at V came to 3 bases and at J to 4 bases, leaving 10 bases not matched to a gene. From germline, CDR1 is SNHLY and CDR2 FYNNEI. CDR3 coding DNA: TGTGCCAGCAGTGATTCAGGCGACAGGGGCTTCTATGGCTACACCTTC. Translated, it gives CASSDSGDRGFYGYTF.

This clonotype appeared a single time. The chain recombines TRBV7-2 with TRBJ2-3; D is undetermined. The CDR3 has 14 amino acids. Trimming stripped 1 base from V and 4 bases from J, with 9 bases between. Germline V gene data show CDR1 as SGHTA and CDR2 as FQGNSA. The DNA for the CDR3 is TGTGCCAGCAGCTTAGGATCAGACTCAGATACGCAGTATTTT. It yields the protein CASSLGSDSDTQYF.

This clonotype was recorded a few times. One end of the junction fails to match germline, which may point to a read error. This chain joins TRBV7-2 and TRBJ2-7; 9 bases are shared with TRBD2. The CDR3 loop spans 15 amino acids. The V gene's germline CDR1 is SGHTA and CDR2 FQGNSA. CDR3 coding DNA: TGTGCCAGCAGCAAACGGACTAGCGCTACCTACGAGAAGTACTTC. Protein sequence: CASSKRTSATYEKYF.

Turning to this clonotype: One end of the junction does not line up with germline, which may come from a read error. V is TRBV5-1 and J is TRBJ2-2; perhaps TRBD1 as D (6 bases). The CDR3 is 14 residues long. Looked up from germline, CDR1 is SGHRS and CDR2 is YFSETQ. The CDR3 reads CASSRGQNTGELFF. Written as DNA, the CDR3 is TGTGCTAGCAGCAGGGGACAGAACACCGGGGAGCTGTTTTTT.

V is TRBV9 and J is TRBJ1-1; 7 bases are a match to TRBD1. Trimming took 0 bases from V and 4 from J; bases not matched to a gene: 3. CDR1 SGDLS and CDR2 YYNGEE come from the germline V gene. The CDR3 runs to 14 residues. This CDR3 reads CASSVEGASTEAFF. CDR3 bases: TGTGCCAGCAGCGTAGAGGGGGCATCCACTGAAGCTTTCTTT.

Only a few counts were recorded for this clonotype. The rearrangement uses TRBV25-1 and TRBJ2-1; possible D gene TRBD1, 6 bases. In germline, CDR1 is MGHDK, CDR2 SYGVNS. V lost 4 bases and J 9 bases, leaving 13 bases between the germline ends. This CDR3 has 13 residues. As DNA, the CDR3 is TGTGCCAGCAGTGGGCCACAGGGCGGTGAGCAGTTCTTC. Amino acid sequence: CASSGPQGGEQFF.

This clonotype has just a few counts. CDR3 sequence: CASSVGTSGKQFF. The CDR3 DNA reads TGTGCCAGCAGCGTCGGGACTTCGGGGAAGCAGTTCTTC. This chain connects TRBV9 to TRBJ2-1, with D perhaps TRBD2 (6 bases). There are 13 residues in the CDR3. The V and J ends lost 2 bases and 11 bases respectively, with 14 bases between them. Germline V gene data show CDR1 as SGDLS and CDR2 as YYNGEE.

There are a few counts of this clonotype. The rearrangement joins TRBV12-3 or TRBV12-4 to TRBJ2-7, with 10 nucleotides matching TRBD2. The CDR3 length is 16 residues. The V and J ends lost 2 bases and 7 bases, in that order; junction bases with no gene match: 11. For the CDR3, the DNA is TGTGCCAGCAGTTTATCCCCCCTAGCGGGGGCGGGGGAGCAGTACTTC. Protein product: CASSLSPLAGAGEQYF.

The chain is built from TRBV7-2 and TRBJ1-5, with D possibly being TRBD1 (6 bases). The CDR3 has 14 amino acids. V lost 7 bases and J 9 bases, leaving 19 bases between the germline ends. In germline, CDR1 is SGHTA, CDR2 FQGNSA. CDR3 residues: CASTSEVQGPPQHF. CDR3 bases: TGTGCCAGCACCTCAGAAGTGCAGGGGCCGCCCCAGCATTTT.

This clonotype appeared a few times. J is TRBJ2-5 and V is TRBV3-1; D ambiguous. In germline, CDR1 is LGHDT, CDR2 YNNKEL (reference sequence). The CDR3 runs to 15 residues. Trimming took off 3 bases at V and 0 bases at J, with 11 bases between the two ends. The CDR3 sequence is CASSQWTDDQETQYF. DNA for the CDR3: TGTGCCAGCAGCCAGTGGACGGACGACCAAGAGACCCAGTACTTC.

The V call is TRBV28, the J call TRBJ2-7; 7 bases fit TRBD1. V lost 4 bases, J lost 3 bases, and 9 bases stayed unmatched. Per germline, CDR1 MDHEN and CDR2 SYDVKM. The CDR3 covers 15 residues. This CDR3 reads CASSSAQGILYEQYF. The CDR3, as DNA: TGTGCCAGCAGTTCTGCACAGGGGATACTCTACGAGCAGTACTTC.

This clonotype has ten or more counts. It may be a read error: a sequence one base away is much more abundant. The J gene is TRBJ2-1, the V gene TRBV20-1; weak D call: TRBD2 (6 bases). The DNA end lines up better with TRBJ2-7; the J call may be wrong. Germline V gene data show CDR1 as DFQATT and CDR2 as SNEGSKA (reference sequence). The CDR3 has 18 residues. DNA for the CDR3: TGCAGTGCCCCGGGGAGGCAGGGTGGTTTGGGCTCCTACAATGAGCAGTACTTC. This codes for CSAPGRQGGLGSYNEQYF.

This clonotype was seen a few times. V is TRBV20-1 and J is TRBJ1-1; TRBD1 matches 9 bases. V trimming: 6 bases; J trimming: 2 bases; junction bases outside the gene matches: 13. This CDR3 has 16 residues. CDR1 and CDR2 from the germline V gene are DFQATT and SNEGSKA (reference sequence). The CDR3 reads CSAPPLRDRANTEAFF. Here the CDR3 DNA reads TGCAGTGCACCACCCCTCCGGGACAGGGCCAACACTGAAGCTTTCTTT.

The V and J genes are TRBV24-1 and TRBJ2-1; D gene ambiguous. V lost 6 bases and J 6 bases, leaving 14 bases between the germline ends. This CDR3 region has 14 residues. Germline V lookup: CDR1 KGHDR, CDR2 SFDVKD. CDR3 sequence (DNA): TGTGCCACCAGTAACGTCGACGGGCCCAATGAGCAGTTCTTC. Amino acids: CATSNVDGPNEQFF.

This clonotype was detected a few times. J is TRBJ2-4 and V is TRBV7-2; D unresolved. The V end lost 5 bases, the J end lost 7 bases, and 12 bases lay between the germline ends. The germline gives CDR1 SGHTA, CDR2 FQGNSA. The length of the CDR3 is 13 residues. CDR3: CASSHGLGNIQYF. The CDR3 DNA reads as TGTGCCAGCAGCCACGGTCTAGGGAACATTCAGTACTTC.

This clonotype was found a few times. The CDR3 DNA reads as TGCAGTGCTAGCCCCGGGGCTAACTATGGCTACACCTTC. Its translation is CSASPGANYGYTF. The chain joins TRBV20-1 to TRBJ1-2; D is undetermined. This CDR3 is 13 amino acids long. V was cut by 3 bases and J by 0 bases, with 8 bases left in between. Germline assignment: CDR1 DFQATT and CDR2 SNEGSKA (reference sequence).

This clonotype was recorded a few times. This chain links TRBV11-2 with TRBJ1-2, with TRBD1 as a possible D gene (6 bases). Trimming cost V 4 bases and J 4 bases, with 22 bases left between them. Germline lookup yields CDR1 SGHAT and CDR2 FQNNGV. The CDR3 contains 17 residues. In nucleotides, the CDR3 is TGTGCCAGCAGCTGGAGTTCCCGGGGCACAGGGTCCTATGGCTACACCTTC. Protein product: CASSWSSRGTGSYGYTF.

This clonotype turned up a few times. The V and J genes are TRBV20-1 and TRBJ2-5; 8 bases agree with TRBD2. CDR3 length: 15 residues. V lost 2 bases to trimming and J lost 2 bases; unmatched junction nucleotides: 7. The V gene's germline CDR1 is DFQATT and CDR2 SNEGSKA (reference sequence). Written as DNA, the CDR3 is TGCAGTGCTAGATCCAGCGGGGGTTCTCAAGAGACCCAGTACTTC. It codes for CSARSSGGSQETQYF.

The chain links TRBV27 to TRBJ2-1; D unresolved. There are 12 residues in the CDR3. CDR1 MNHEY and CDR2 SMNVEV come from the germline V gene (reference sequence). V was trimmed by 6 bases and J by 7 bases, leaving 10 bases between them. In DNA, the CDR3 is TGTGCCAGCAGGCTAGGCCTGAATGAGCAGTTCTTC. Amino acids: CASRLGLNEQFF.

As to this clonotype: An end of the junction differs from the germline gene, which may be a read error. V usage is TRBV10-3 and J usage is TRBJ1-2; D possibly corresponds to TRBD1 (5 bases). The CDR3 spans 14 residues. CDR1 ENHRY and CDR2 SYGVKD come from the germline V gene. The CDR3 reads CANSHLRDYYGYTF. As DNA, the CDR3 is TGTGCCAACAGTCACCTCAGGGATTACTATGGCTACACCTTC.

The V gene is TRBV11-2, the J gene TRBJ2-5; no reliable D call. Deletions cut 2 bases from V and 11 bases from J, with 9 bases between. In germline, CDR1 is SGHAT, CDR2 FQNNGV. The CDR3 consists of 11 residues. The CDR3 sequence: CASSLSLEQYF. Here the CDR3 DNA reads TGTGCCAGCAGCTTATCTCTTGAGCAGTACTTC.

A few counts support this clonotype. The V gene is TRBV29-1, the J gene TRBJ1-2; D unresolved. Between the trimmed V and J ends, which lost 2 bases and 4 bases, there was a span of 11 bases. The CDR3 covers 13 residues. Germline V CDR1 and CDR2: SQVTM, ANQGSEA. CDR3 bases: TGCAGCGTTGAATCGGCAGCCTCCTATGGCTACACCTTC. Residues: CSVESAASYGYTF.

This chain joins TRBV9 and TRBJ2-3; 7 bases fit TRBD1. CDR3 size: 15 residues. Germline CDR1 and CDR2: SGDLS and YYNGEE. V shed 4 bases and J 0 bases; nucleotides not matched to a gene: 5. DNA for the CDR3: TGTGCCAGCAGCACCCGACAGGGTAGCACAGATACGCAGTATTTT. Translating gives CASSTRQGSTDTQYF.

This clonotype turned up a few times. The chain couples TRBV7-2 to TRBJ2-3; unclear D gene. This CDR3 has 14 amino acids. Germline CDR1 and CDR2: SGHTA and FQGNSA. V was clipped by 5 bases and J by 3 bases, with 12 bases between them. The CDR3 sequence: CASSEISATDTQYF. As DNA, the CDR3 is TGTGCCAGCAGCGAGATTTCAGCTACAGATACGCAGTATTTT.